Shown below are 8 T cell receptor beta chains from a single sample sequenced in a study of cytomegalovirus exposure and HLA in healthy donors. With 60 Vbeta and 13 Jbeta primers, the PCR was carried out. Here immunoSEQ multiplex PCR was the method, and the copy in TCRdb shows in-frame clones only, minus some. The table has about 98,000 clones, around 75% seen once. Input material: PBMCs. Every receptor here comes from a young man in good health and CMV-seropositive.

This clone was seen a few times. The V call is TRBV5-1, the J call TRBJ2-5; 10 positions agree with TRBD2. The V gene's germline CDR1 is SGHRS and CDR2 YFSETQ. CDR3 length: 15 residues. V was clipped by 2 bases and J by 2 bases; unmatched bases: 3. CDR3 DNA sequence: TGCGCCAGCAGCTTAGCGGGGGGGAGTCAAGAGACCCAGTACTTC. Its translation is CASSLAGGSQETQYF.

V and J are TRBV27 and TRBJ2-2; no firm D call. V lost 4 bases to trimming and J lost 6 bases, with 3 bases between them. In germline, CDR1 is MNHEY, CDR2 SMNVEV (reference sequence). This CDR3 region has 11 residues. The CDR3 sequence: CASSSAGELFF. The CDR3 region has the DNA TGTGCCAGCAGTTCTGCCGGGGAGCTGTTTTTT.

The J gene is TRBJ2-5, the V gene TRBV11-2; 7 bases map to TRBD2. V was pared by 4 bases and J by 13 bases, with 9 bases of the junction left unmatched. This CDR3 comprises 12 residues. Per the germline V gene, CDR1 is SGHAT and CDR2 is FQNNGV. The CDR3, as DNA: TGTGCCAGCAGCTCTATAGGGAGGGCTGGGTACTTC. Its protein is CASSSIGRAGYF. Filled out from reference TRBV11-2 and TRBJ2-5, the complete variable domain reads EAGVAQSPRYKIIEKRQSVAFWCNPISGHATLYWYQQILGQGPKLLIQFQNNGVVDDSQLPKDRFSAERLKGVDSTLKIQPAKLEDSAVYLCASSSIGRAGYFGPGTRLLVL.

This rearrangement joins TRBV10-3 to TRBJ2-7; tentatively, D is TRBD2 (6 bases). The CDR3 length is 15 residues. V lost 3 bases, J lost 6 bases, and 18 bases lay in between. Germline lookup yields CDR1 ENHRY and CDR2 SYGVKD. The CDR3 loop reads CAISELGGDLSEQYF. The CDR3 DNA is TGTGCCATCAGTGAATTGGGCGGGGATCTCTCCGAGCAGTACTTC.

The chain employs TRBV28 and TRBJ1-2; D is perhaps TRBD1 (5 bases). The CDR3 contains 14 residues. V was trimmed by 7 bases and J by 2 bases, leaving 14 bases between them. Germline V gives CDR1 MDHEN, CDR2 SYDVKM. The CDR3: CASKDTQLNYGYTF. CDR3 DNA sequence: TGTGCCAGCAAGGACACTCAGCTAAACTATGGCTACACCTTC.

This clone came up a few times. The chain links TRBV5-6 to TRBJ2-7, with TRBD2 matching over 13 bases. The CDR3 sequence is 16 residues long. Trimming removed 3 bases from V and 0 bases from J; junction bases left unmatched: 3. Germline lookup yields CDR1 SGHDT and CDR2 YYEEEE. CDR3 loop: CASSSRTSGGSYEQYF. As DNA, the CDR3 is TGTGCCAGCAGCTCACGGACTAGCGGGGGCTCCTACGAGCAGTACTTC.

This clone was counted a few times. The V call is TRBV19, the J call TRBJ1-2; D possibly corresponds to TRBD1 (6 bases). Germline CDR1 LNHDA, CDR2 SQIVND (reference sequence). Trimming cost V 7 bases and J 1 base, with 16 bases left between them. This CDR3 comprises 15 residues. The CDR3 DNA reads as TGTGCCAGTAAGGCCCGGGACATGGATAACTATGGCTACACCTTC. It yields the protein CASKARDMDNYGYTF. Full variable domain (missing parts from reference TRBV19 and TRBJ1-2): DGGITQSPKYLFRKEGQNVTLSCEQNLNHDAMYWYRQDPGQGLRLIYYSQIVNDFQKGDIAEGYSVSREKKESFPLTVTSAQKNPTAFYLCASKARDMDNYGYTFGSGTRLTVV.

The chain links TRBV2 to TRBJ2-7; 7 nucleotides agree with TRBD2. V dropped 11 bases and J dropped 2; count of bases not matched to a gene: 3. Germline CDR1 and CDR2: SNHLY and FYNNEI. The CDR3 sequence is 11 residues long. The CDR3: CAGGTTYEQYF. The DNA of the CDR3 is TGTGCCGGGGGGACTACCTACGAGCAGTACTTC.